Listed below are T cell receptor beta chains from one sample, sequenced in a study of T cell clones after liver transplantation. Profiled with immunoSEQ multiplex PCR; TCRdb holds only in-frame clones, not every one. This sample has about 75,000 clones, with roughly 84% found just once. Sequenced material: CD4+ T cells from blood, taken less than 50 months after liver transplant. The receptors were sampled from a human patient who received a liver transplant. Some T cells may be supplied by the graft donor. Both conserved end residues are part of each CDR3. The order of the fields is CDR3 protein, CDR3 DNA, clone size, D gene, J gene, V gene. A D gene is named only where the DNA matches it firmly. Rows may omit the clone size; those that give it use once, few, many or a size class.

CDR3: CASSPTGEGQPQHF
DNA: TGTGCCAGCTCGCCGACAGGGGAAGGTCAGCCCCAGCATTTT
size: NA
D: TRBD1
J: TRBJ1-5
V: TRBV18

CDR3: CASSLVASGSWETQYF
DNA: TGTGCCAGCAGCTTAGTGGCTAGCGGGTCTTGGGAGACCCAGTACTTC
size: NA
D: TRBD2
J: TRBJ2-5
V: TRBV7-2

CDR3: CASRLSGPRYEQYF
DNA: TGTGCCAGCAGGTTGTCGGGTCCGCGCTACGAGCAGTACTTC
size: NA
D: NA
J: TRBJ2-7
V: TRBV28

CDR3: CASSQRKAGGFGDTQYF
DNA: TGCGCCAGCAGCCAAAGAAAAGCGGGGGGGTTTGGAGATACGCAGTATTTT
size: NA
D: TRBD2
J: TRBJ2-3
V: TRBV4-3

CDR3: CASSWDRESKQYF
DNA: TGTGCCAGCAGTTGGGACAGGGAAAGTAAGCAGTACTTC
size: NA
D: TRBD1
J: TRBJ2-7
V: TRBV6-1

CDR3: CASRPGPNAYEQYF
DNA: TGTGCCAGCAGACCGGGCCCCAACGCCTACGAGCAGTACTTC
size: few
D: NA
J: TRBJ2-7
V: TRBV6-6

CDR3: CASTRTGELFF
DNA: TGCGCCAGCACCAGGACCGGGGAGCTGTTTTTT
size: NA
D: NA
J: TRBJ2-2
V: TRBV5-1

CDR3: CASSVDLPGLGVPDTQYF
DNA: TGTGCCAGCAGCGTAGACCTTCCGGGGTTGGGTGTGCCAGATACGCAGTATTTT
size: once
D: NA
J: TRBJ2-3
V: TRBV9

CDR3: CAISRGDRSEAFF
DNA: TGTGCCATCAGTAGGGGGGACAGAAGTGAAGCTTTCTTT
size: NA
D: TRBD1
J: TRBJ1-1
V: TRBV10-3

CDR3: CASSTEAYEQYF
DNA: TGCGCCAGCAGCACCGAAGCCTACGAGCAGTACTTC
size: NA
D: NA
J: TRBJ2-7
V: TRBV5-1

CDR3: CASSRYAGGGLGWSTEAFF
DNA: TGTGCCAGCAGCCGGTACGCCGGCGGGGGGCTGGGGTGGAGCACTGAAGCTTTCTTT
size: NA
D: NA
J: TRBJ1-1
V: TRBV13

CDR3: CASSVRSLEGNEQFF
DNA: TGTGCCAGCAGCGTAAGGTCCCTGGAGGGCAATGAGCAGTTCTTC
size: NA
D: NA
J: TRBJ2-1
V: TRBV9

CDR3: CASSVTSGSPEQFF
DNA: TGTGCCAGCAGTGTGACTAGCGGGAGCCCTGAGCAGTTCTTC
size: once
D: TRBD2
J: TRBJ2-1
V: TRBV27

CDR3: CASSHRGTGTIEGGYTF
DNA: TGTGCCAGCAGCCACCGTGGGACAGGGACCATCGAAGGAGGCTACACCTTC
size: many
D: TRBD1
J: TRBJ1-2
V: TRBV4-2

CDR3: CASSAGFANTGELFF
DNA: TGTGCCAGCTCAGCAGGGTTCGCGAACACCGGGGAGCTGTTTTTT
size: NA
D: NA
J: TRBJ2-2
V: TRBV18

CDR3: CASSPPGLAGTYEQYF
DNA: TGTGCCAGCAGCCCCCCGGGACTAGCGGGGACCTACGAGCAGTACTTC
size: NA
D: TRBD2
J: TRBJ2-7
V: TRBV7-9

CDR3: CASSHGGATNEKLFF
DNA: TGTGCCAGCAGCCACGGGGGGGCAACTAATGAAAAACTGTTTTTT
size: NA
D: NA
J: TRBJ1-4
V: TRBV7-9

CDR3: CASSIRGQNTGELFF
DNA: TGTGCCAGTAGTATCAGGGGACAGAACACCGGGGAGCTGTTTTTT
size: NA
D: NA
J: TRBJ2-2
V: TRBV19

CDR3: CASSSRGHLAKNIQYF
DNA: TGTGCCAGCAGCTCCAGGGGGCATCTGGCCAAAAACATTCAGTACTTC
size: NA
D: TRBD1
J: TRBJ2-4
V: TRBV27

CDR3: CASSLAGEPYEQYF
DNA: TGCGCCAGCAGCTTGGCGGGAGAGCCCTACGAGCAGTACTTC
size: NA
D: NA
J: TRBJ2-7
V: TRBV5-1

CDR3: CASSGVAGVGNTGELFF
DNA: TGTGCCAGCAGCGGAGTAGCGGGAGTAGGGAACACCGGGGAGCTGTTTTTT
size: NA
D: TRBD2
J: TRBJ2-2
V: TRBV4-2

CDR3: CASSLADSSEQYF
DNA: TGTGCCAGCAGCTTAGCCGACAGTAGCGAGCAGTACTTC
size: NA
D: NA
J: TRBJ2-7
V: TRBV7-9

CDR3: CATSRGRQDPSYNEQFF
DNA: TGTGCCACCAGCAGAGGAAGACAGGACCCCAGCTACAATGAGCAGTTCTTC
size: NA
D: NA
J: TRBJ2-1
V: TRBV15

CDR3: CASSEDKDTEAFF
DNA: TGTGCCAGCAGCGAGGACAAAGACACTGAAGCTTTCTTT
size: NA
D: NA
J: TRBJ1-1
V: TRBV9

CDR3: CASSVDPETQYF
DNA: TGTGCCAGCAGCGTTGACCCAGAGACCCAGTACTTC
size: NA
D: NA
J: TRBJ2-5
V: TRBV7-2

CDR3: CASSLTGGAVYNEQFF
DNA: TGTGCCAGCAGTTTGACCGGGGGCGCGGTATACAATGAGCAGTTCTTC
size: NA
D: NA
J: TRBJ2-1
V: TRBV6-5

CDR3: CASSLTAGFQETQYF
DNA: TGCGCCAGCAGCTTGACGGCAGGGTTTCAAGAGACCCAGTACTTC
size: NA
D: NA
J: TRBJ2-5
V: TRBV5-1

CDR3: CASSSGAGDRDTQYF
DNA: TGTGCCAGCAGTTCGGGAGCGGGGGACAGGGATACGCAGTATTTT
size: NA
D: NA
J: TRBJ2-3
V: TRBV28

CDR3: CASSRVDGRNEKLFF
DNA: TGCGCCAGCAGCCGCGTGGACGGGCGTAATGAAAAACTGTTTTTT
size: NA
D: NA
J: TRBJ1-4
V: TRBV4-3

CDR3: CASSSASGGNEQFF
DNA: TGTGCCAGCAGCTCCGCTAGCGGGGGCAATGAGCAGTTCTTC
size: NA
D: TRBD2
J: TRBJ2-1
V: TRBV7-9

CDR3: CASNGDGRSSGANVLTF
DNA: TGTGCCAGTAATGGGGACGGGAGAAGCTCTGGGGCCAACGTCCTGACTTTC
size: NA
D: NA
J: TRBJ2-6
V: TRBV19

CDR3: CATSLLVGGKGSTDTQYF
DNA: TGTGCCACCAGCCTTCTTGTTGGCGGCAAGGGGAGCACAGATACGCAGTATTTT
size: NA
D: NA
J: TRBJ2-3
V: TRBV15

CDR3: CASSLPTTTEKLFF
DNA: TGTGCCAGCAGCTTGCCGACAACTACTGAAAAACTGTTTTTT
size: NA
D: NA
J: TRBJ1-4
V: TRBV7-2

CDR3: CASSAGGRASGANVLTF
DNA: TGTGCCAGCAGTGCGGGCGGGAGGGCTTCTGGGGCCAACGTCCTGACTTTC
size: few
D: TRBD2
J: TRBJ2-6
V: TRBV6-1

CDR3: CASSPPAYQETQYF
DNA: TGTGCCAGCAGCCCCCCCGCGTACCAAGAGACCCAGTACTTC
size: NA
D: NA
J: TRBJ2-5
V: TRBV7-2

CDR3: CASSERGGTYGYTF
DNA: TGTGCCAGCAGTGAACGAGGGGGCACTTATGGCTACACCTTC
size: few
D: TRBD1
J: TRBJ1-2
V: TRBV2

CDR3: CASRGTYLNTEAFF
DNA: TGTGCCAGCAGGGGGACGTATCTGAACACTGAAGCTTTCTTT
size: few
D: NA
J: TRBJ1-1
V: TRBV6-4

CDR3: CASSQDWTTGEAGARNYEQYF
DNA: TGTGCCAGCAGCCAAGATTGGACCACCGGGGAAGCGGGGGCTCGGAACTACGAGCAGTACTTC
size: once
D: TRBD2
J: TRBJ2-7
V: TRBV4-2

CDR3: CASSLVAGALSGNTIYF
DNA: TGTGCCAGCAGCCTCGTAGCAGGGGCCCTCTCTGGAAACACCATATATTTT
size: once
D: NA
J: TRBJ1-3
V: TRBV7-2

CDR3: CASSPQGPSSYEQYF
DNA: TGTGCCAGCAGTCCACAGGGGCCCAGCTCCTACGAGCAGTACTTC
size: few
D: TRBD1
J: TRBJ2-7
V: TRBV27

CDR3: CASSPQQASGTYNEQFF
DNA: TGTGCCAGCAGCCCACAACAGGCCAGCGGAACCTACAATGAGCAGTTCTTC
size: NA
D: NA
J: TRBJ2-1
V: TRBV7-3

CDR3: CASSRDRSYEQYF
DNA: TGTGCCAGCAGTAGGGACCGTTCCTACGAGCAGTACTTC
size: NA
D: NA
J: TRBJ2-7
V: TRBV6-1

CDR3: CASSFDRATDTQYF
DNA: TGTGCCAGCAGCTTCGACAGGGCCACAGATACGCAGTATTTT
size: NA
D: TRBD1
J: TRBJ2-3
V: TRBV7-3

CDR3: CASSLLGGTNEKLFF
DNA: TGCGCCAGCAGCTTGTTGGGGGGCACTAATGAAAAACTGTTTTTT
size: NA
D: NA
J: TRBJ1-4
V: TRBV5-1

CDR3: CASSQFVGIEGGYTF
DNA: TGCGCCAGCAGCCAATTCGTGGGAATAGAAGGCGGCTACACCTTC
size: NA
D: NA
J: TRBJ1-2
V: TRBV4-3

CDR3: CASSFQGLAGNYEQYF
DNA: TGTGCCAGCAGTTTCCAAGGACTAGCGGGAAACTACGAGCAGTACTTC
size: NA
D: TRBD2
J: TRBJ2-7
V: TRBV28

CDR3: CASSPGTRGTDTQYF
DNA: TGTGCTAGCAGCCCCGGGACAAGGGGCACAGATACGCAGTATTTT
size: NA
D: NA
J: TRBJ2-3
V: TRBV7-7